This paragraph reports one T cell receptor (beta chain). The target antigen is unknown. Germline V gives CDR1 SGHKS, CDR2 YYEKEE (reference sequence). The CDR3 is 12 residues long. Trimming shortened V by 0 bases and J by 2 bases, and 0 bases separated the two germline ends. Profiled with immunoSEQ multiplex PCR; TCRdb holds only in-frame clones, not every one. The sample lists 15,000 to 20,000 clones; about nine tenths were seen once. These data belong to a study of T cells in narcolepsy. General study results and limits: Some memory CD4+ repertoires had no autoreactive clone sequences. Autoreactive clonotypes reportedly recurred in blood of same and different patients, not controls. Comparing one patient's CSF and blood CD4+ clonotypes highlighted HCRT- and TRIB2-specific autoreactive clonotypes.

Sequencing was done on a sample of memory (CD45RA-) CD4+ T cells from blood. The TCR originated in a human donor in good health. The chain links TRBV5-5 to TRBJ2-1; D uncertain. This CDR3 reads CASSLAYNEQFF. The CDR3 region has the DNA TGTGCCAGCAGCTTGGCCTACAATGAGCAGTTCTTC.